A single sample is the source of the 3 T cell receptor beta chains below, sequenced in a study of spatial heterogeneity in lung cancer. TCRdb reanalysed the 5' RACE reads using MiXCR and keeps one entry per CDR3 protein. Of about 46,000 distinct CDR3 sequences detected, about 12% appear once; the ten largest clones hold 32%. Time point meaning: blood at routine non-recurrence follow-up after resection. Sample: PBMCs, taken at follow-up. The receptors derive from a male donor with early-stage non-small cell lung cancer.

This clonotype appeared many times. The rearrangement joins TRBV7-2 to TRBJ1-1, with D possibly being TRBD1 (5 bases). The CDR3 has 14 residues. Trimming removed 5 bases from V and 10 bases from J, with 20 bases in between. The germline V gene has CDR1 SGHTA and CDR2 FQGNSA. DNA of the CDR3: TGTGCCAGCAGCCCAGGGCCGTGGACTCGGGGAGCTTTCTTT. This sequence encodes CASSPGPWTRGAFF.

The chain uses TRBV19 and TRBJ2-5; D unresolved. The germline V gene encodes CDR1 LNHDA and CDR2 SQIVND (reference sequence). This CDR3 has 14 amino acids. V lost 3 bases and J lost 1, with 9 bases in between. CDR3 loop: CASSILHSQETQYF. For the CDR3, the DNA is TGTGCCAGTAGTATTCTCCACAGCCAAGAGACCCAGTACTTC. The full variable domain, completed using reference TRBV19 and TRBJ2-5, is DGGITQSPKYLFRKEGQNVTLSCEQNLNHDAMYWYRQDPGQGLRLIYYSQIVNDFQKGDIAEGYSVSREKKESFPLTVTSAQKNPTAFYLCASSILHSQETQYFGPGTRLLVL.

At least ten counts were recorded for this clonotype. This chain links TRBV28 with TRBJ1-6, with D maybe TRBD1 (6 bases). Between the trimmed V and J ends, which lost 7 bases and 2 bases, there was a span of 9 bases. CDR3 length equals 14 residues. Germline CDR1 and CDR2: MDHEN and SYDVKM. The CDR3 loop is CASKEGAYNSPLHF. DNA for the CDR3: TGTGCCAGCAAGGAGGGGGCCTATAATTCACCCCTCCACTTT. Using reference TRBV28 and TRBJ1-6 for the parts outside the CDR3, the full variable domain is DVKVTQSSRYLVKRTGEKVFLECVQDMDHENMFWYRQDPGLGLRLIYFSYDVKMKEKGDIPEGYSVSREKKERFSLILESASTNQTSMYLCASKEGAYNSPLHFGNGTRLTVT.